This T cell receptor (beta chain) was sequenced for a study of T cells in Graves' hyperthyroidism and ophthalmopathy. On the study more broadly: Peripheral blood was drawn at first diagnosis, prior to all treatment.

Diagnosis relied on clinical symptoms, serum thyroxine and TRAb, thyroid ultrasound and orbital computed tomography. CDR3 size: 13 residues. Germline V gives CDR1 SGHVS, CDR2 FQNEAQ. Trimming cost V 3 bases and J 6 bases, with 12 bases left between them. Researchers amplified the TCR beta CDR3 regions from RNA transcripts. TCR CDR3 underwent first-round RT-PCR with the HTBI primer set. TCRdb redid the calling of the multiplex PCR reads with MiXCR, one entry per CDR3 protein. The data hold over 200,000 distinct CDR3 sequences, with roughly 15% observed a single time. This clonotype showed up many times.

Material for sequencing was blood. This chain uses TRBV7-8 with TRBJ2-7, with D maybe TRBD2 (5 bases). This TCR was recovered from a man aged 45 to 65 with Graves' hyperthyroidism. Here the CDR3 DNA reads TGTGCCAGCAGCTTTCATCGAGCGGCCGAGCAGTACTTC. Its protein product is CASSFHRAAEQYF. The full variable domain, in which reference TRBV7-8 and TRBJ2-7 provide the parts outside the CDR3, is GAGVSQSPRYKVAKRGQDVALRCDPISGHVSLFWYQQALGQGPEFLTYFQNEAQLDKSGLPSDRFFAERPEGSVSTLKIQRTQQEDSAVYLCASSFHRAAEQYFGPGTRLTVT.